This TCR beta chain was identified in a study of technical replicates of blood from a handful of donors. The table came from immunoSEQ multiplex PCR; TCRdb's copy has only in-frame clones and leaves some out. Among 80,000 or so clones, roughly 77% were seen once, and the ten largest hold 3.5% to 4%. Sequencing was done on a sample of PBMCs. The TCR comes from a human donor in good health. Some clones in this sample may be carry-over from other donors' samples.

The CDR3 spells CASSQGRGLSVIDTQYF. The CDR3, as DNA: TGCGCCAGCAGCCAAGGTCGGGGTTTATCGGTTATAGATACGCAGTATTTT. The chain recombines TRBV4-3 with TRBJ2-3; TRBD2 might be the D (5 bases). The CDR3 spans 17 residues. Germline assignment: CDR1 LGHNA and CDR2 YSLEER. Trimming left V 1 base short and J 5 bases short, with 19 bases between.